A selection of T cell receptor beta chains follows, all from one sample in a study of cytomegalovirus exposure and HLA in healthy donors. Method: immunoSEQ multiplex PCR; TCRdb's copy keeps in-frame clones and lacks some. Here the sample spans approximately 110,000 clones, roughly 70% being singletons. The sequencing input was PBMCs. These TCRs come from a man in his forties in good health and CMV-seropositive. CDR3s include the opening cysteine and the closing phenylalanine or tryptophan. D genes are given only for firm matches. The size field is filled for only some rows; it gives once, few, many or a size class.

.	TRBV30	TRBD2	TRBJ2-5	CAWSSRGSGRGETQYF	TGTGCCTGGAGTTCGCGCGGTAGCGGGAGAGGTGAGACCCAGTACTTC
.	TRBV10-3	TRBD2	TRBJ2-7	CAVSELAVSYEQYF	TGTGCCGTCAGTGAACTAGCGGTCTCCTACGAGCAGTACTTC
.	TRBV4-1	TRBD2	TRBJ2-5	CASSQGGGETQYF	TGCGCCAGCAGCCAGGGGGGAGGGGAGACCCAGTACTTC
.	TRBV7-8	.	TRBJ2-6	CASSSKGSGANVLTF	TGTGCCAGCAGCTCCAAGGGGTCTGGGGCCAACGTCCTGACTTTC
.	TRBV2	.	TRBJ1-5	CASSDVTATNQPQHF	TGTGCCAGCAGTGACGTGACAGCAACGAATCAGCCCCAGCATTTT
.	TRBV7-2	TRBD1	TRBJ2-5	CASSLGQAYQETQYF	TGTGCCAGCAGCCTGGGACAGGCCTACCAAGAGACCCAGTACTTC
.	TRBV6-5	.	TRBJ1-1	CASSYGITENTEAFF	TGTGCCAGCAGTTATGGTATCACAGAGAACACTGAAGCTTTCTTT
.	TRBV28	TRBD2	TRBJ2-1	CASSSTSGRVEQFF	TGTGCCAGCAGTTCGACTAGCGGGAGGGTTGAGCAGTTCTTC
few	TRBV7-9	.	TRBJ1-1	CASSSQEGNTEAFF	TGTGCCAGCAGCTCACAGGAGGGGAACACTGAAGCTTTCTTT
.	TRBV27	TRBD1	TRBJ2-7	CASRGGTGGLSYEQYF	TGTGCCAGCAGGGGGGGGACAGGGGGCCTTTCCTACGAGCAGTACTTC
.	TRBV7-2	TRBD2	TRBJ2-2	CASNIYSGTAGELFF	TGTGCCAGCAATATTTATAGCGGGACGGCCGGGGAGCTGTTTTTT
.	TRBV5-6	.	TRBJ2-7	CASSHSYEQYF	TGTGCCAGCAGTCACTCCTACGAGCAGTACTTC
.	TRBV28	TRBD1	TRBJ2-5	CASSLSFQGAQYF	TGTGCCAGCAGTCTAAGTTTCCAGGGGGCCCAGTACTTC
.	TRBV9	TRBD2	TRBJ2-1	CASSIRTSGSFNEQFF	TGTGCCAGCAGCATCCGGACTAGCGGGAGTTTTAATGAGCAGTTCTTC
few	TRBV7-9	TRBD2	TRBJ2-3	CASSLALGLAGVDTQYF	TGTGCCAGCAGCTTAGCGCTGGGACTAGCGGGAGTAGATACGCAGTATTTT
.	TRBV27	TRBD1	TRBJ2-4	CASSLSGQGDIQYF	TGTGCCAGCAGTTTATCGGGACAGGGAGACATTCAGTACTTC
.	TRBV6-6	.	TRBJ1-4	CASSYAQAEKLFF	TGTGCCAGCAGTTACGCTCAGGCTGAAAAACTGTTTTTT
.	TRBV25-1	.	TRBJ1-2	CASSDPQTANYGYTF	TGTGCCAGCAGTGACCCCCAGACAGCTAACTATGGCTACACCTTC
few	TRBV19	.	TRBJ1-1	CASSITDSQTFF	TGTGCCAGTAGTATCACGGACAGCCAAACTTTCTTT
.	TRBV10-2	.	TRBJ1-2	CASSESNPLGGYTF	TGCGCCAGCAGTGAGTCGAACCCCCTCGGGGGCTACACCTTC
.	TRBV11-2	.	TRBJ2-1	CASSPVLLGGDEQFF	TGTGCCAGCAGCCCGGTCCTGCTAGGAGGGGATGAGCAGTTCTTC
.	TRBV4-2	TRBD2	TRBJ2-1	CASSQDRLAGGPLNEQFF	TGTGCCAGCAGCCAAGATAGGCTAGCGGGAGGGCCGTTGAATGAGCAGTTCTTC
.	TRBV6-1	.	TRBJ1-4	CASSEDRSTNEKLFF	TGTGCCAGCAGTGAAGACAGATCAACTAATGAAAAACTGTTTTTT
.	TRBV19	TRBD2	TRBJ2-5	CASSIFGGGQQETQYF	TGTGCCAGTAGTATTTTTGGGGGAGGGCAGCAAGAGACCCAGTACTTC
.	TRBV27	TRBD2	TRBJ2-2	CASSFSAGGGTGELFF	TGTGCCAGCAGTTTCTCAGCGGGAGGGGGCACCGGGGAGCTGTTTTTT
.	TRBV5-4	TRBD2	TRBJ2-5	CASSVPASGQETQYF	TGTGCCAGCAGCGTTCCAGCTAGCGGGCAAGAGACCCAGTACTTC
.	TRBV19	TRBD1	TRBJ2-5	CASSAGTGSQETQYF	TGTGCCAGTAGTGCAGGGACAGGGAGCCAAGAGACCCAGTACTTC
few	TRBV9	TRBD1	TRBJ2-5	CASSVAGTGETQYF	TGTGCCAGCAGCGTAGCCGGGACAGGGGAGACCCAGTACTTC
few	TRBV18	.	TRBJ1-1	CASSQNAGNTEAFF	TGTGCCAGCTCACAAAACGCAGGTAACACTGAAGCTTTCTTT
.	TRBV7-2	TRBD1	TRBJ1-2	CASSPRTGVYGYTF	TGTGCCAGCAGCCCCAGAACAGGGGTCTATGGCTACACCTTC
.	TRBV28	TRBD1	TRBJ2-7	CASSSDPGQGAKQYF	TGTGCCAGCAGTTCAGACCCAGGACAGGGGGCGAAGCAGTACTTC
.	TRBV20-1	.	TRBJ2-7	CSASPGPEQYF	TGCAGTGCTAGTCCTGGGCCCGAGCAGTACTTC
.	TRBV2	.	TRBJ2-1	CASSALSGEYEQFF	TGTGCCAGCAGTGCCCTATCAGGGGAATATGAGCAGTTCTTC
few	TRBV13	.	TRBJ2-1	CASSSRGEKGYNEQFF	TGTGCCAGCAGCTCCAGGGGGGAGAAGGGGTACAATGAGCAGTTCTTC
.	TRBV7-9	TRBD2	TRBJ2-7	CASSLTGGLPYEQYF	TGTGCCAGCAGCTTAACGGGAGGCCTTCCCTACGAGCAGTACTTC
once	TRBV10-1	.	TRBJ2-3	CASSELAADTQYF	TGCGCCAGCAGTGAGCTAGCTGCAGATACGCAGTATTTT
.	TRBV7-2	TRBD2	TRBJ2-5	CASSLQAGGRETQYF	TGTGCCAGCAGCTTGCAAGCGGGAGGGCGAGAGACCCAGTACTTC